What follows describes a single T cell receptor beta chain. What it recognizes is unknown. The source of the sample is a study of CD8 T cells in Susac syndrome. Study-wide context: Active disease was present in about 6 of the sequenced Susac syndrome patients, and remission in fewer than 10. Study-wide results and caveats: As acknowledged by the study, its TCR sequencing and HLA analysis included a relatively small number of individuals. Where Susac syndrome CD4+ T cell repertoires were concerned, no clonal expansion was evident.

Sequencing targeted TCR beta in blood CD8+ and CD4+ T cells. V shed 6 bases and J shed 4 bases, with 15 bases lying between them. Germline assignment: CDR1 MGHRA and CDR2 YSYEKL. The CDR3 is made up of 14 amino acids. The authors reverse transcribed roughly 0.5 to 1 ug RNA with random hexamers. TCRdb re-called the immunoSEQ multiplex PCR reads through MiXCR, storing one row per CDR3 protein. The sample includes 140,000 or so distinct CDR3 sequences, almost 96% seen only once; the top ten take approximately 0.08%. This rearrangement joins TRBV4-1 to TRBJ1-2; tentatively, D is TRBD1 (6 bases). The receptor was derived from a human donor with Susac syndrome. The sample taken for sequencing was CD4+ T cells from PBMCs. The CDR3: CASRGGGYGYGYTF. DNA of the CDR3: TGCGCCAGCAGAGGGGGGGGATATGGCTATGGCTACACCTTC.